One and the same sample provided the 12 T cell receptor beta chains below, sequenced in a study of cytomegalovirus exposure and HLA in healthy donors. This table comes from immunoSEQ multiplex PCR, and its TCRdb copy is limited to in-frame clones, with some not included. The table has over 110,000 clones, about nine tenths seen once. The specimen was PBMCs. The receptors derive from a man between 18 and 29 years old in good health and CMV-seronegative.

The chain uses TRBV5-1 and TRBJ1-1, with D possibly matching TRBD1 (6 bases). The CDR3 extends over 16 amino acids. V was shortened by 9 bases and J by 1 base, with 22 bases between the two germline ends. CDR1 is SGHRS and CDR2 is YFSETQ in the germline V gene. The CDR3 region is CATAQGIRSRNTEAFF. As DNA, the CDR3 is TGCGCCACCGCACAGGGAATACGATCTCGGAACACTGAAGCTTTCTTT. Full variable domain (remainder filled in from reference TRBV5-1 and TRBJ1-1): KAGVTQTPRYLIKTRGQQVTLSCSPISGHRSVSWYQQTPGQGLQFLFEYFSETQRNKGNFPGRFSGRQFSNSRSEMNVSTLELGDSALYLCATAQGIRSRNTEAFFGQGTRLTVV.

CDR3 nucleotide sequence: TGCAGCGTTGTGGGCAGGGGGCGAGACTATGGCTACACCTTC. This translates into CSVVGRGRDYGYTF. This chain links TRBV29-1 with TRBJ1-2; 8 positions match TRBD1. Germline CDR1 SQVTM, CDR2 ANQGSEA. With V trimmed by 4 bases and J by 3 bases, 7 bases remained unmatched. The length of the CDR3 is 14 residues.

V and J are TRBV29-1 and TRBJ2-1; the D gene is possibly TRBD2 (5 bases). Per the germline V gene, CDR1 is SQVTM and CDR2 is ANQGSEA. This CDR3 region has 14 residues. The germline V and J ends were trimmed by 6 bases and 6 bases, with 18 bases remaining between them. The CDR3 sequence is CSVIPSSTSNEQFF. The CDR3 nucleotides are TGCAGCGTGATCCCTAGCTCTACTTCCAATGAGCAGTTCTTC.

CDR3 DNA sequence: TGTGCCAGCAGCCCCACGACAGGGGAAGGCTACACCTTC. It specifies CASSPTTGEGYTF. The chain employs TRBV11-2 and TRBJ1-2; 8 nucleotides line up with TRBD1. The germline V gene has CDR1 SGHAT and CDR2 FQNNGV. V gave up 5 bases and J gave up 8 bases; unmatched junction bases: 7. The CDR3 is 13 residues long.

The chain carries TRBV28 and TRBJ2-7; the D is unclear. Germline V lookup: CDR1 MDHEN, CDR2 SYDVKM. V dropped 7 bases and J dropped 2 bases, with 12 bases sitting between them. There are 13 residues in the CDR3. The CDR3, as DNA: TGTGCCAGCACCCTGGCGGCTCCCTACGAGCAGTACTTC. It specifies CASTLAAPYEQYF.

The chain recombines TRBV5-1 with TRBJ2-7; 8 bases align to TRBD1. After removal of 2 bases from V and 0 bases from J, the junction contained 4 bases not matched to a gene. Germline CDR1 is SGHRS and CDR2 is YFSETQ. The CDR3 spans 15 residues. CDR3 region: CASSFRTGISYEQYF. CDR3 coding DNA: TGCGCCAGCAGCTTCCGGACAGGGATCTCCTACGAGCAGTACTTC.

This chain links TRBV5-4 with TRBJ1-2, with a tentative D call TRBD1 (6 bases). Germline lookup yields CDR1 SGHNT and CDR2 YYREEE (reference sequence). V was clipped by 5 bases and J by 0 bases, with 20 bases between them. The CDR3 is 17 residues long. The CDR3 nucleotides read TGTGCCAGCAGGCGGTACTTGACAGGAACCGCTAACTATGGCTACACCTTC. It translates to CASRRYLTGTANYGYTF.

This chain links TRBV4-3 with TRBJ2-7, with 8 bases aligning to TRBD2. Germline CDR1 LGHNA, CDR2 YSLEER. The CDR3 has 16 residues. V was pared by 0 bases and J by 2 bases, with 6 bases of the junction left unmatched. The DNA of the CDR3 is TGCGCCAGCAGCCAAGATACGGGAGGGTCTCCCTACGAGCAGTACTTC. The encoded protein is CASSQDTGGSPYEQYF.

The rearrangement joins TRBV7-9 to TRBJ1-3, with D possibly being TRBD1 (6 bases). This CDR3 contains 18 residues. The V end was cut by 1 base, the J end by 0 bases, with 16 bases between. Per the germline V gene, CDR1 is SEHNR and CDR2 is FQNEAQ (reference sequence). CDR3 DNA sequence: TGTGCCAGCAGCTTAGTTCTGAGTTGGGACAACTCTGGAAACACCATATATTTT. As protein: CASSLVLSWDNSGNTIYF.

The chain joins TRBV23-1 to TRBJ1-4, with no clear D. TRBV23-1 is an ORF for which the function is uncertain. Trimming took off 3 bases at V and 8 bases at J, with 19 bases between the two ends. The CDR3 runs 16 residues. CDR3 loop: CASSHALTPSREKLFF. As DNA, the CDR3 is TGCGCCAGCAGTCATGCCCTTACGCCATCACGGGAAAAACTGTTTTTT.

The genes are TRBV27 and TRBJ1-5; 9 nucleotides align to TRBD1. This CDR3 region has 16 residues. From germline, CDR1 is MNHEY and CDR2 SMNVEV (reference sequence). V lost 5 bases to trimming and J lost 4 bases; unmatched junction nucleotides: 9. The CDR3 region is CASSPFGQGKNQPQHF. The CDR3 DNA sequence: TGTGCCAGCAGTCCTTTCGGACAGGGGAAGAATCAGCCCCAGCATTTT.

The table lists this clone with a count of one. The V call is TRBV6-5, the J call TRBJ1-1; the match to TRBD1 covers 8 bases. V gave up 4 bases and J gave up 5 bases; unmatched junction bases: 12. The CDR3 loop spans 16 amino acids. Per germline, CDR1 MNHEY and CDR2 SVGAGI. The CDR3 protein is CASSFDPTGGSTEAFF. CDR3 nucleotides: TGTGCCAGCAGTTTCGACCCTACAGGGGGTAGTACTGAAGCTTTCTTT.